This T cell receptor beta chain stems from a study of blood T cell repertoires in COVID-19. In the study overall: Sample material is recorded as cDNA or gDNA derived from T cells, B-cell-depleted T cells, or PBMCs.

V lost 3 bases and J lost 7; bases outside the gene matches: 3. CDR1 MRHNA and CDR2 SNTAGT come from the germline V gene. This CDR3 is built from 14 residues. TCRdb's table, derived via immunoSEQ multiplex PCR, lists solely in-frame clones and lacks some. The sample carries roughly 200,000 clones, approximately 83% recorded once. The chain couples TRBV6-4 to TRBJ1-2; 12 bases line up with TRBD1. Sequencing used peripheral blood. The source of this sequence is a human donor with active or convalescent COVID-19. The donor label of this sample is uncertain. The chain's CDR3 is CASSEGQGAGGYTF. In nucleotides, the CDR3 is TGTGCCAGCAGTGAGGGACAGGGGGCTGGTGGCTACACCTTC.